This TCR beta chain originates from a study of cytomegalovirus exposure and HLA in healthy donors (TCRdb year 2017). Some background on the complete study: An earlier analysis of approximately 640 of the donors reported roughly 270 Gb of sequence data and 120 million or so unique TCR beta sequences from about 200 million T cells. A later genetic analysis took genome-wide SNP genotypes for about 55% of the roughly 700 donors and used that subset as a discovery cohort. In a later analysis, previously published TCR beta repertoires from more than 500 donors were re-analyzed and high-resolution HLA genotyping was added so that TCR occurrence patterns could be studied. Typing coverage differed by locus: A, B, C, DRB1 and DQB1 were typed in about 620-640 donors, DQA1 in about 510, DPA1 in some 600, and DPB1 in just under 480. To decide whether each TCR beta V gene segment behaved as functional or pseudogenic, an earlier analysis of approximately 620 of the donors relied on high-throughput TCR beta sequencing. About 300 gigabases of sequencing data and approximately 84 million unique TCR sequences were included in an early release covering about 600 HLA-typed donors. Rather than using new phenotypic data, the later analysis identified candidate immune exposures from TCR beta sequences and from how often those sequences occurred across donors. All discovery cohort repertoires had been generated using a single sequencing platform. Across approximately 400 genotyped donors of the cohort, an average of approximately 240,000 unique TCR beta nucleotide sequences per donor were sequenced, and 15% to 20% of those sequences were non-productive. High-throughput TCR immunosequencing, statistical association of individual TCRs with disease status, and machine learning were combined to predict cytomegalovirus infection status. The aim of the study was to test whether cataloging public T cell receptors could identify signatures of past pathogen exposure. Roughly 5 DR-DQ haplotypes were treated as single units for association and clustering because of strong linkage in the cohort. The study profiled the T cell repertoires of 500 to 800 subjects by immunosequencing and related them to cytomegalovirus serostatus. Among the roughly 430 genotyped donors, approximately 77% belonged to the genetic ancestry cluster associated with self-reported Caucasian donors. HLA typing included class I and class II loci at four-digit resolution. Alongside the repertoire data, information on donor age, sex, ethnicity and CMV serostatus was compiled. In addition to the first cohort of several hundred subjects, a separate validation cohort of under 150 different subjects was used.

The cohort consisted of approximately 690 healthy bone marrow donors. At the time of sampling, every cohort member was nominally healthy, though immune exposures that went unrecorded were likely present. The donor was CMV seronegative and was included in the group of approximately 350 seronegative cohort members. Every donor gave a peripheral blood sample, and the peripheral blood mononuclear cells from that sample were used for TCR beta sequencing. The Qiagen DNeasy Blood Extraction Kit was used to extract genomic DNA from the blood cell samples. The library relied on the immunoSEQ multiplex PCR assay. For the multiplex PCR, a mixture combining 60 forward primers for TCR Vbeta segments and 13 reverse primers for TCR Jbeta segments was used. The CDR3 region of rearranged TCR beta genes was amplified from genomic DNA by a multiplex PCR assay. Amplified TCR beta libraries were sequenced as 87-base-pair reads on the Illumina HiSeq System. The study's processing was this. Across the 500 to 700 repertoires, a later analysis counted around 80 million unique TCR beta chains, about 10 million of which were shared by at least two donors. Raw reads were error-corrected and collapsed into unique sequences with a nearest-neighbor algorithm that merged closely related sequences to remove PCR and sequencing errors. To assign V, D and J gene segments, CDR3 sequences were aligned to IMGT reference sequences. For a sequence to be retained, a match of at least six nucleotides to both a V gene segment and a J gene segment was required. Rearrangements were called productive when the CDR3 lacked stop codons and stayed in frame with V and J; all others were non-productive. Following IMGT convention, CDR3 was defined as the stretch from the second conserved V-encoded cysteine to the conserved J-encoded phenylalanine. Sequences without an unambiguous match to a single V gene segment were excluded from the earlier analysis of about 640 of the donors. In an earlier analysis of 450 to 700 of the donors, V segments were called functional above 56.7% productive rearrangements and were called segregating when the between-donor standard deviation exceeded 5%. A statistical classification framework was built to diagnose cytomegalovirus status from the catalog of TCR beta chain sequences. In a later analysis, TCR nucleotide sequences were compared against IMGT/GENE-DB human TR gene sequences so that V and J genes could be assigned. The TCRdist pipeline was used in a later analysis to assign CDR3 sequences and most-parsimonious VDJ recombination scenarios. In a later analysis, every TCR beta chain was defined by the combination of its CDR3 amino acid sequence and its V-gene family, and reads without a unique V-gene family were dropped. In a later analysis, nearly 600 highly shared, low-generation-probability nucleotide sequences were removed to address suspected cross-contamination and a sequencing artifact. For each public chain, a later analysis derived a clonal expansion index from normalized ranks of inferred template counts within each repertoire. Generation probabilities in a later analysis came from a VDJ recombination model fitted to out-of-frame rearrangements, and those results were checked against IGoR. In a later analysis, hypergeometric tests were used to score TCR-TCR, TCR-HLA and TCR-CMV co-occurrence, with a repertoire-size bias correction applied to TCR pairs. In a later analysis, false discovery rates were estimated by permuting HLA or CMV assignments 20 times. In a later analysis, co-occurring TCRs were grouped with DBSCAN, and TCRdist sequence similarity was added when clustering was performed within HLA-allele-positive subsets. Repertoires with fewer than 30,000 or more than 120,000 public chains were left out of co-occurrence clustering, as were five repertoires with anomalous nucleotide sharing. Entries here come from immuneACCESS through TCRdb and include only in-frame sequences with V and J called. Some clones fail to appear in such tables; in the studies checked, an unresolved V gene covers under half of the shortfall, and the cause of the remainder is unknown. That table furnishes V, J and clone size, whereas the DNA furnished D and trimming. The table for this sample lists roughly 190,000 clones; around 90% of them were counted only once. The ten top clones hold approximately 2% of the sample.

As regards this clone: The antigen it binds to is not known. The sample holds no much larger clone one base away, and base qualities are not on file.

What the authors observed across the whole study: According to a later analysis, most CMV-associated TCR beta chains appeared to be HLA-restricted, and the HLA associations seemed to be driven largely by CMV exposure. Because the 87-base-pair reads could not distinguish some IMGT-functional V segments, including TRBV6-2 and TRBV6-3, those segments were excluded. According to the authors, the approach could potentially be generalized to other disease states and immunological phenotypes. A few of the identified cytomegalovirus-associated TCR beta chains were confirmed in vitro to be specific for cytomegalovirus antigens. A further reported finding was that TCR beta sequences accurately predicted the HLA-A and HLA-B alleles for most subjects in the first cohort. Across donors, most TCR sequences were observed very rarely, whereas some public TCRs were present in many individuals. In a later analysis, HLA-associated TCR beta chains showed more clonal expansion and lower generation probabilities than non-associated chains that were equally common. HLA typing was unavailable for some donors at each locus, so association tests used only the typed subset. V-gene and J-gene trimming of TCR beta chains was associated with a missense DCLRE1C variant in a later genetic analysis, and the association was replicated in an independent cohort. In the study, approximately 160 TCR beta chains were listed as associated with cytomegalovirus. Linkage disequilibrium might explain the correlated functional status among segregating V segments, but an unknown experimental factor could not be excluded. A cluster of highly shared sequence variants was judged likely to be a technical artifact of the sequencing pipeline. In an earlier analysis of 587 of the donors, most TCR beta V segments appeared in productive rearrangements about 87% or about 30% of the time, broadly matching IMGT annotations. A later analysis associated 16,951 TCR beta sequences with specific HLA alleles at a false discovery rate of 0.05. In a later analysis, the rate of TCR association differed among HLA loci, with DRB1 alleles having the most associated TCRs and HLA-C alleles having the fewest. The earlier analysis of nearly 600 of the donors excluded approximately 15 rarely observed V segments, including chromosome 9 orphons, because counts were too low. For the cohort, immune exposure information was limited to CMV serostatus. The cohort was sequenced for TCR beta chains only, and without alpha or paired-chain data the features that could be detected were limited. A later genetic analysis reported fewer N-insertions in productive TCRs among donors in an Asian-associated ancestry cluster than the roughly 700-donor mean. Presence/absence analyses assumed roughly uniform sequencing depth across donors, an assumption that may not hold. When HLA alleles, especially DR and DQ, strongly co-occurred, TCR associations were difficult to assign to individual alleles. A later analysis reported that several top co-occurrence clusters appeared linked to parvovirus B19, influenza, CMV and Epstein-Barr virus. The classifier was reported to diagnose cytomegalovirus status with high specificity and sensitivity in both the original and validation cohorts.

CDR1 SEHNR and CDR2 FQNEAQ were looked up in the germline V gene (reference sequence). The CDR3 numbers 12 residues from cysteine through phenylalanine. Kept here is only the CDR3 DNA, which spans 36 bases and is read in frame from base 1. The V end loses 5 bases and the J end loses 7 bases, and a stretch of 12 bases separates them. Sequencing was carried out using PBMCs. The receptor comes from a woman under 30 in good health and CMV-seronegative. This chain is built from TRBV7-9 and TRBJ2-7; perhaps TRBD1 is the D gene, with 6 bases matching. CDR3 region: CASSQGRGEQYF. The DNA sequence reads TGTGCCAGCAGCCAAGGCAGGGGAGAGCAGTACTTC.